This TCR beta chain was recorded in a study of beta chain features in type 1 diabetes. For this clone: Its specificity is unknown.

Of the isolated RNA, all was reverse transcribed, and so the sequenced material was expressed TCRB transcripts. Average reads per stem cell-like memory T cell sample were 850,000 to 1,300,000. Here immunoSEQ multiplex PCR was the method, and the copy in TCRdb shows in-frame clones only, minus some. The table records 65,000 to 100,000 clones, 25% to 35% of them present only once. General study findings and limits: TCRB repertoires of naive, central memory and Treg cells appeared more similar among patients than among healthy donors. Amplification by PCR could prefer shorter templates, with the same effect in patients and controls. Moderately but significantly shorter TCRB CDR3s were found in Type 1 diabetes patients in all four CD4+ subsets.

This CDR3 contains 16 residues. Trimming left V 4 bases short and J 0 bases short, with 13 bases between. Germline CDR1 and CDR2: SGHVS and FQNEAQ. The gene calls are TRBV7-8 and TRBJ1-5; D is unresolved. Sample: stem cell memory CD4+ T cells from blood. This TCR was sampled from a woman aged 18-29 years in good health. In DNA, the CDR3 is TGTGCCAGCAGCTCATTAAGCGGTTCTAGCAATCAGCCCCAGCATTTT. This translates into CASSSLSGSSNQPQHF.